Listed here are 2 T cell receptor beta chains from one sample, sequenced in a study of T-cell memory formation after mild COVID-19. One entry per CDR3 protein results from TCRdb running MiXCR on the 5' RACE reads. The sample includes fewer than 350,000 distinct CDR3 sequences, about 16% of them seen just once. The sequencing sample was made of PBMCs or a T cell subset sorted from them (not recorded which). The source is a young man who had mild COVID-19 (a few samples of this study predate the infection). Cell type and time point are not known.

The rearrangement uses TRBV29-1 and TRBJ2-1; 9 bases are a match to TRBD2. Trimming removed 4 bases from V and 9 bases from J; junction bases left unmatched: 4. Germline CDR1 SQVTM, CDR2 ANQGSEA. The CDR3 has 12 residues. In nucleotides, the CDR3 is TGCAGCGTTGGGATTAGCGGGGGTGAGCAGTTCTTC. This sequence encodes CSVGISGGEQFF.

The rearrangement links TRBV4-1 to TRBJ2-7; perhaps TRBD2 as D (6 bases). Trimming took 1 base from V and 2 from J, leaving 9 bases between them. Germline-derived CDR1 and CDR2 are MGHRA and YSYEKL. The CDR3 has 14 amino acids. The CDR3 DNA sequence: TGCGCCAGCAGCCAAGGTTGGGGGGCCTACGAGCAGTACTTC. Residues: CASSQGWGAYEQYF.